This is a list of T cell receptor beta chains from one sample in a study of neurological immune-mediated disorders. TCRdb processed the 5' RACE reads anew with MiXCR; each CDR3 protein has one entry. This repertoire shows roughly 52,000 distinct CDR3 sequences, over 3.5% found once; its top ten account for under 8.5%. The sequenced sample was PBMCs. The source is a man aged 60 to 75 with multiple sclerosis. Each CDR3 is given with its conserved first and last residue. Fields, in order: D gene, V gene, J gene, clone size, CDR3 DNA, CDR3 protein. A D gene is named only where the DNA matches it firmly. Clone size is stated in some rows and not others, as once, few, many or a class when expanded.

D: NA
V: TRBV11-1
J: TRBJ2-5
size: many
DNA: TGTGCCAGCAGCCTGGACTACCAAGAGACCCAGTACTTC
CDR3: CASSLDYQETQYF

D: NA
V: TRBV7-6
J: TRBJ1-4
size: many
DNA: TGTGCCAGCAGCTTAGAGGTCACGGGGGCAACTAATGAAAAACTGTTTTTT
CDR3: CASSLEVTGATNEKLFF

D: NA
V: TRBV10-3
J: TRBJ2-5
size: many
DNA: TGTGCCATCAGTGACCCTCGACAGCAAGAGACCCAGTACTTC
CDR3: CAISDPRQQETQYF

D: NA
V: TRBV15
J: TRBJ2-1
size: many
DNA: TGTGCCACCAGCAGGGGAGACACGAGCTCCTACAATGAGCAGTTCTTC
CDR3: CATSRGDTSSYNEQFF

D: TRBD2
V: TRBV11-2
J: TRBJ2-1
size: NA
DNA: TGTGCCAGCAGCCTTGGACTAGCGGGACCCGCGGCCGAGCAGTTCTTC
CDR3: CASSLGLAGPAAEQFF

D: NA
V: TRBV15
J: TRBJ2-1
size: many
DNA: TGTGCCACCAGCGGGGCCGCGGGTCTGCCCTACAATGAGCAGTTCTTC
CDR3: CATSGAAGLPYNEQFF

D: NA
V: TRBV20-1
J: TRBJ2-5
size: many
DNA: TGCAGTGCCACTCCGGTACAGGGTTCCCAAGAGACCCAGTACTTC
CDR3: CSATPVQGSQETQYF

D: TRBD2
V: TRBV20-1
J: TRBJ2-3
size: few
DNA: TGCAGTGCTAGAGAAGGACTAGGGGATACGCAGTATTTT
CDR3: CSAREGLGDTQYF

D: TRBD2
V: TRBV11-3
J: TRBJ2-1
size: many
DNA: TGTGCCAGCAGCTTAGGCGGGGGAAGCAGTGAGCAGTTCTTC
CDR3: CASSLGGGSSEQFF

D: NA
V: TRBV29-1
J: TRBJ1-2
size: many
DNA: TGCAGCGTTGAAGGGGTAGGGGTGTTGAATGGCTACACCTTC
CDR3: CSVEGVGVLNGYTF

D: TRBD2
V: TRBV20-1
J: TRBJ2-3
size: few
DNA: TGCAGTGCTACGCCCTTGGGACTAGCGGGAGGGATAACGGCAGATACGCAGTATTTT
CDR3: CSATPLGLAGGITADTQYF

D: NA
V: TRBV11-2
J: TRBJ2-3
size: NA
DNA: TGTGACAGCAGCACCGTGGGAGATACGCAGTATTTT
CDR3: CDSSTVGDTQYF

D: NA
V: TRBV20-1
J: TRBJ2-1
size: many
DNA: TGCAGTGCTCTCGGGACCTCTAGAGAGTCCTACAATGAGCAGTTCTTC
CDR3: CSALGTSRESYNEQFF

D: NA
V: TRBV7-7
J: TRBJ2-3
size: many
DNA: TGTGCCAGCAGCCACGACAGTTCCACAGATACGCAGTATTTT
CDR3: CASSHDSSTDTQYF

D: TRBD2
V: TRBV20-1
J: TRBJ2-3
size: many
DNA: TGCAGTGCCAGAGGGGGGACAGCTAGCGGGGGAACAGATACGCAGTATTTT
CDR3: CSARGGTASGGTDTQYF

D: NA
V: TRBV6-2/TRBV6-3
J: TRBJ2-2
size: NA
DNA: TGTGCCAGCAGTGTATCAGGGAGGAGAACCGGGGAGCTGTTTTTT
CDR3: CASSVSGRRTGELFF

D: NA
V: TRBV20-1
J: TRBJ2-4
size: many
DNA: TGCAGTGCTGGACCGGGATTAGACGGGTTAGACATTCAGTACTTC
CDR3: CSAGPGLDGLDIQYF

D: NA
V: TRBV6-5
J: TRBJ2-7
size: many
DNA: TGTGCCAGCAGGCGCGGTGTTAGCTCCTACGAGCAGTACTTC
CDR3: CASRRGVSSYEQYF

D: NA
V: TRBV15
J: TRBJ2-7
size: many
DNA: TGTGCCACCGGGCAGGACGAGGACGAGCAGTACTTC
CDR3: CATGQDEDEQYF

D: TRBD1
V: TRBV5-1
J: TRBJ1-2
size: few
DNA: TGCGCCAGCAGTTCGGAGGGGGCCTATGGCTACACCTTC
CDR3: CASSSEGAYGYTF

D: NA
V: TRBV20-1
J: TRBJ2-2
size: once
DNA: TGCAGTGCCGTTCAACCCCCCGGGGAGCTGTTTTTT
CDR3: CSAVQPPGELFF

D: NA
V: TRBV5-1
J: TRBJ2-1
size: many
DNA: TGCGCCAGCAGCTTTGTCCCGAATCAAAATGAGCAGTTCTTC
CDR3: CASSFVPNQNEQFF

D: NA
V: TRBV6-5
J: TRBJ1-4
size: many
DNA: TGTGCCAGCAGTTACTTAGGGGTAGGGGAAAAACTGTTTTTT
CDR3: CASSYLGVGEKLFF

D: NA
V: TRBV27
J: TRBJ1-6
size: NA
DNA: TGTGCCAGCAGTTTGATGATAAAGCCCTCAAATTCAACCCTCAACTTT
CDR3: CASSLMIKPSNSTLNF

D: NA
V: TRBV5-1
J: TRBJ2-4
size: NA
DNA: TGCGCCAGCAGCCTGGGACATTCAAAAAACATTCAGTACTTC
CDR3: CASSLGHSKNIQYF

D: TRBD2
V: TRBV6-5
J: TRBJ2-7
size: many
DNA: TGTGCCAGCAGTCGAATAAGCGGGAGGGCTACCTACGAGCAGTACTTC
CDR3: CASSRISGRATYEQYF

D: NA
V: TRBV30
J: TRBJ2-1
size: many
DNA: TGTGCGGGGCGACACAATGAGCAGTTCTTC
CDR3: CAGRHNEQFF

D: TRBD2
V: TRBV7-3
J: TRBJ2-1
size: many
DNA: TGTGCCAGCAGCTTAATTGGGGGCCTAGGGACTAGCGGGGGGATTTACAATGAGCAGTTCTTC
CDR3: CASSLIGGLGTSGGIYNEQFF

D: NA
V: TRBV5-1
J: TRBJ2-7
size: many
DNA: TGCGCCAGCAGCTTGGACCGGACCTTCTACGAGCAGTACTTC
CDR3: CASSLDRTFYEQYF

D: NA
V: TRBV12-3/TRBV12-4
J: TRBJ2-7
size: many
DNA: TGTGCCAGCAGTTTACTAGCCTACGAGCAGTACTTC
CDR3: CASSLLAYEQYF

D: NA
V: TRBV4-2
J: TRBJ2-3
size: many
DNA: TGTGCCAGCAGCCAGACTAGTTTTAGCACAGATACGCAGTATTTT
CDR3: CASSQTSFSTDTQYF

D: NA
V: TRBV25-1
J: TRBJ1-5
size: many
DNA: TGTGCCAGCAGTGAATCAGGTTATAGCAATCAGCCCCAGCATTTT
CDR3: CASSESGYSNQPQHF

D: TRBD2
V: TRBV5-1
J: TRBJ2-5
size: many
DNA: TGCGCCAGCAGCTCCCCTAGCGGGAGAGAGACCCAGTACTTC
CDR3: CASSSPSGRETQYF

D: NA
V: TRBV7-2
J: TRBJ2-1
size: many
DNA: TGTGCCAGCAGCTTAGCTTATTCCAATGAGCAGTTCTTC
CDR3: CASSLAYSNEQFF

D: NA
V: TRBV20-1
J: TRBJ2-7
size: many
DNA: TGCAGTGCGGGGGAGCAGTACTTC
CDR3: CSAGEQYF

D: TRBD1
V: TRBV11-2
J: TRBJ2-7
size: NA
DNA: TGTGCCAGCAGCCCAAGACAGGGTAACTACGAGCAGTACTTC
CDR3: CASSPRQGNYEQYF

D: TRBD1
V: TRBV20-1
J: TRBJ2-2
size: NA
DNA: TGCAGTGCTAAAGACAGGGGGAACACCGGGGAGCTGTTTTTT
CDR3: CSAKDRGNTGELFF

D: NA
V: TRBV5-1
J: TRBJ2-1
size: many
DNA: TGCGCCAGCAGCTTGCGGGACCTATTGTATGAGCAGTTCTTC
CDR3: CASSLRDLLYEQFF

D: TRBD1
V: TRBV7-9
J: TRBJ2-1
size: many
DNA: TGTGCCAGCGGCCCGGGATCTAGGGGACAGGGGGCCTTCTACAATGAGCAGTTCTTC
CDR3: CASGPGSRGQGAFYNEQFF

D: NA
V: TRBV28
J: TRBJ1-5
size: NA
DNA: TGTGCCACGATTCCTGGCGGGTTTAGTTCGGGCAATCAGCCCCAGCATTTT
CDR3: CATIPGGFSSGNQPQHF

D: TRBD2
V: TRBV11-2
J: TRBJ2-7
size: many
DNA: TGTGCCAGCAGCTTAAATCTGGGGGGAGGGGACGAGCAGTACTTC
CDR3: CASSLNLGGGDEQYF

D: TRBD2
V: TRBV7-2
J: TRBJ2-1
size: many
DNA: TGTGCCAGCAGCTTAGGCTTTCCCGTCCTAGCGGGGGGGAATGCTGGTGATGAGCAGTTCTTC
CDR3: CASSLGFPVLAGGNAGDEQFF

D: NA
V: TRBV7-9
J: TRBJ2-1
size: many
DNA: TGTGCCAGCAGCCCAATGTGGGCAGGAAATGAGCAGTTCTTC
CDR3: CASSPMWAGNEQFF

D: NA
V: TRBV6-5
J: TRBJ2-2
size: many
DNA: TGTGCCAGCAGTCCCAACTTGTCAGTCGGGGAGCTGTTTTTT
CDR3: CASSPNLSVGELFF

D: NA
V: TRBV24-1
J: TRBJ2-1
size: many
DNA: TGTGCCACCAGTGACCCGGGGGGCGGACAGGGTGTCTACAATGAGCAGTTCTTC
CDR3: CATSDPGGGQGVYNEQFF

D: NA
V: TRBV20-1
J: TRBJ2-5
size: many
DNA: TGCAGTCTTCCTTTGCCTGGGTTTTTCGAGACCCAGTACTTC
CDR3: CSLPLPGFFETQYF

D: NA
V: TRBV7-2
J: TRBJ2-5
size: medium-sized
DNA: TGTGCCAGCAGCCCAAAGGGGAGAGAGGGAGCGCCAGAGACCCAGTACTTC
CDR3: CASSPKGREGAPETQYF

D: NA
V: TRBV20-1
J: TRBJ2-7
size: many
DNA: TGCAGTCTCCACAGGGACGTGACCTACGAGCAGTACTTC
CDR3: CSLHRDVTYEQYF

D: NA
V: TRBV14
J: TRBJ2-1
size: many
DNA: TGTGCCAGCAGCCAAGATAATTTTGCGGGACCCAATGAGCAGTTCTTC
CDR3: CASSQDNFAGPNEQFF

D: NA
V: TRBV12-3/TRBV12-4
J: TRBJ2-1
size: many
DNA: TGTGCCAGCAACCTCCGGGGGCCCTACAATGAGCAGTTCTTC
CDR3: CASNLRGPYNEQFF

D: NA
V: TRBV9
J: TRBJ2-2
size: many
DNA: TGTGCCAGCAGCGTTACTCCTCTCGGGGAGCTGTTTTTT
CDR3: CASSVTPLGELFF

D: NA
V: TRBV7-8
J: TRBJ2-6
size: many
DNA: TGTGCCAGCAGCCCCCCCGGGTCTGGGGCCAACGTCCTGACTTTC
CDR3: CASSPPGSGANVLTF

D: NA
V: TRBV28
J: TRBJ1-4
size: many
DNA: TGTGCCAGCGGCCTGGAAAAACTGTTTTTT
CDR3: CASGLEKLFF

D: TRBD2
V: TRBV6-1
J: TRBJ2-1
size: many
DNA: TGTGCCAGCAACACCGCCGGGGGGGTCTATGAGCAGTTCTTC
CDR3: CASNTAGGVYEQFF

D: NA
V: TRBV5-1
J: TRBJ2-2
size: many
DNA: TGCGCCAGCAGCTATTTCAACACCGGGGAGCTGTTTTTT
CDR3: CASSYFNTGELFF

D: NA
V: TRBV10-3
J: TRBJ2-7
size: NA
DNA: TGTGCCATCAGTGAAGGCCTAGCGAGAAAAGAGCAGTACTTC
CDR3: CAISEGLARKEQYF

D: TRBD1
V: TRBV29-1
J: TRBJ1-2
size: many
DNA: TGCAGCGTTGAAATCCCCGCCCAGGGACAGGGGATTAACTATGGCTACACCTTC
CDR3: CSVEIPAQGQGINYGYTF

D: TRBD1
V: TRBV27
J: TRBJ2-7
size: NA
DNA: TGTGCCAGCAGTTTGGGCGGGACAGGGGACTACGAGCAGTACTTC
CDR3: CASSLGGTGDYEQYF

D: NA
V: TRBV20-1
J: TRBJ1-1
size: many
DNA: TGCAGTGCTAGTGGGTCGTACAGGATGAACACTGAAGCTTTCTTT
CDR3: CSASGSYRMNTEAFF